A single sample gave rise to the 31 T cell receptor beta chains below, sequenced in a study of human T cells and chemical hapten exposure. Noted time point: pre-sensitization, week 0. Treatment denoted: therapeutic diphenylcyclopropenone sensitization with weekly scalp DPC. Each CDR3 protein gets one entry after TCRdb re-called the RACE reads with MiXCR. The sample carries 200,000 to 300,000 distinct CDR3 sequences, 8.6% recorded once. The source material was whole blood, sampled in connection with sensitization to the hapten diphenylcyclopropenone (DPC). The receptors shown here come from a woman aged 40-49 years with alopecia areata. Some clones in this sample may be carry-over from other donors' samples.

This sequence joins TRBV5-1 and TRBJ1-4; 9 nucleotides line up with TRBD1. The CDR3 contains 15 residues. The germline gives CDR1 SGHRS, CDR2 YFSETQ. V shed 3 bases, J shed 5 bases, and the junction held 5 bases outside the gene matches. The CDR3 loop is CASSSAGTGNEKLFF. The CDR3 coding sequence is TGCGCCAGCAGCTCAGCCGGGACAGGGAATGAAAAACTGTTTTTT.

This clonotype was counted at least ten times. This chain uses TRBV20-1 with TRBJ2-1, with D possibly being TRBD2 (5 bases). V shed 0 bases and J shed 4 bases, with 13 bases lying between them. From germline, CDR1 is DFQATT and CDR2 SNEGSKA (reference sequence). This CDR3 comprises 15 residues. The CDR3 loop reads CSARDAGGRYNEQFF. DNA of the CDR3: TGCAGTGCTAGAGATGCGGGCGGACGATACAATGAGCAGTTCTTC.

This clonotype turned up a few times. This chain links TRBV10-3 with TRBJ2-7, with TRBD1 identical over 9 bases. There are 14 residues in the CDR3. The trim removed 6 bases at V and 1 base at J, leaving 4 bases unmatched. Per the germline V gene, CDR1 is ENHRY and CDR2 is SYGVKD. In DNA form, the CDR3 reads TGTGCCATCAGGGGGACAGGGACTTCCTACGAGCAGTACTTC. It yields the protein CAIRGTGTSYEQYF.

The CDR3 DNA reads as TGTGCCAGCAGCTTAGTGGCAGGTCCAAGCGAAAAACTGTTTTTT. Its translation is CASSLVAGPSEKLFF. V gene TRBV7-8 combines with J gene TRBJ1-4; D is undetermined. The germline CDR1 and CDR2 sequences are SGHVS and FQNEAQ. CDR3 size: 15 residues. The V end was cut by 1 base, the J end by 8 bases, with 14 bases between.

V and J are TRBV6-5 and TRBJ1-2; 7 nucleotides line up with TRBD1. Trimming removed 6 bases from V and 5 bases from J; junction bases left unmatched: 6. From germline, CDR1 is MNHEY and CDR2 SVGAGI. The CDR3 sequence is 13 residues long. Written as DNA, the CDR3 is TGTGCCAGCAGGCTCCAGGGGGGATATGGCTACACCTTC. Protein: CASRLQGGYGYTF.

This clonotype was seen many times. This chain links TRBV4-2 with TRBJ1-2, with 12 bases matching TRBD1. The germline CDR1 and CDR2 sequences are LGHNA and YNFKEQ. V was clipped by 0 bases and J by 7 bases; unmatched bases: 3. The CDR3 runs to 15 residues. CDR3 coding DNA: TGTGCCAGCAGCCAAGATAGGGACAGGGGGCCTGGCTACACCTTC. It encodes CASSQDRDRGPGYTF.

This chain links TRBV2 with TRBJ1-2; D unclear. The CDR3 consists of 13 residues. V was cut by 2 bases and J by 4 bases, with 8 bases left in between. Germline CDR1 and CDR2: SNHLY and FYNNEI. CDR3 region: CASSESRFYGYTF. The CDR3 bases are TGTGCCAGCAGTGAATCCAGATTCTATGGCTACACCTTC.

This clonotype was observed many times. The chain links TRBV27 to TRBJ1-4; no clear D. Trimming removed 5 bases from V and 3 bases from J, with 10 bases in between. The CDR3 loop spans 14 amino acids. Germline-derived CDR1 and CDR2 are MNHEY and SMNVEV (reference sequence). For the CDR3, the DNA is TGTGCCAGCAGTAAAGGGCTGGCTAATGAAAAACTGTTTTTT. Translated, it gives CASSKGLANEKLFF.

This clonotype has only a few counts. The chain employs TRBV29-1 and TRBJ2-5; 9 positions agree with TRBD2. Per the germline V gene, CDR1 is SQVTM and CDR2 is ANQGSEA. V lost 6 bases and J lost 0; bases outside the gene matches: 5. CDR3 length: 14 residues. The CDR3 reads CSVSSGTYQETQYF. For the CDR3, the DNA is TGCAGCGTCTCTAGCGGGACCTACCAAGAGACCCAGTACTTC.

The DNA for the CDR3 is TGTGCCAGCACCTCGGACAGGGGGGTTATCTACGAGCAGTACTTC. As protein: CASTSDRGVIYEQYF. This sequence joins TRBV28 and TRBJ2-7; 10 bases line up with TRBD1. Germline CDR1 is MDHEN and CDR2 is SYDVKM. Trimming took 7 bases from V and 3 from J; bases not matched to a gene: 9. The CDR3 totals 15 residues. The whole variable domain, filled in from reference TRBV28 and TRBJ2-7, reads DVKVTQSSRYLVKRTGEKVFLECVQDMDHENMFWYRQDPGLGLRLIYFSYDVKMKEKGDIPEGYSVSREKKERFSLILESASTNQTSMYLCASTSDRGVIYEQYFGPGTRLTVT.

The chain combines TRBV3-1 with TRBJ2-3; 11 bases are a match to TRBD2. CDR1 and CDR2 (germline): LGHDT, YNNKEL (reference sequence). The CDR3 length is 17 residues. V trimming: 0 bases; J trimming: 6 bases; junction bases outside the gene matches: 8. Here the CDR3 reads CASSQEWGTSGGDTQYF. The CDR3 nucleotides are TGTGCCAGCAGCCAAGAATGGGGTACTAGCGGGGGTGATACGCAGTATTTT.

This clonotype was observed many times. This chain uses TRBV12-3 or TRBV12-4 with TRBJ2-4, with a tentative D call TRBD2 (5 bases). The V end was cut by 0 bases, the J end by 7 bases, with 10 bases between. The CDR3 contains 14 residues. CDR3 DNA sequence: TGTGCCAGCAGTTTAGCAGAGTTAGCGAACATTCAGTACTTC. Amino acid sequence: CASSLAELANIQYF.

This clonotype was detected many times. The genes are TRBV10-3 and TRBJ2-7; 9 bases agree with TRBD2. There are 12 residues in the CDR3. The germline V gene encodes CDR1 ENHRY and CDR2 SYGVKD. After removal of 7 bases from V and 6 bases from J, the junction contained 4 bases not matched to a gene. CDR3 in amino acids: CAITSREGEQYF. CDR3 nucleotides: TGTGCCATCACCTCGCGGGAGGGCGAGCAGTACTTC.

This clonotype came up a few times. The chain joins TRBV10-3 to TRBJ2-1; D is possibly TRBD1 (5 bases). V was clipped by 0 bases and J by 9 bases, with 6 bases between them. Germline CDR1 reads ENHRY; CDR2 reads SYGVKD. This CDR3 contains 12 residues. Written as DNA, the CDR3 is TGTGCCATCAGTGAGTCAAGGGGTGAGCAGTTCTTC. Translation: CAISESRGEQFF.

The CDR3 is CSAGTLYEQYF. The CDR3 coding sequence is TGCAGCGCCGGGACACTTTACGAGCAGTACTTC. The chain combines TRBV29-1 with TRBJ2-7, with D perhaps matching TRBD1 (6 bases). Germline V gene data show CDR1 as SQVTM and CDR2 as ANQGSEA. CDR3 length equals 11 residues. Trimming pared 7 bases from V and 4 bases from J, leaving 11 bases between.

This clonotype was recorded many times. The rearrangement links TRBV6-6 to TRBJ1-1; D unresolved. Trimming shortened V by 0 bases and J by 2 bases, and 7 bases separated the two germline ends. The CDR3 loop spans 14 amino acids. CDR1 and CDR2 (germline): MNHNY, SVGAGI (reference sequence). Here the CDR3 DNA reads TGTGCCAGCAGTTACTCGACCTCTAACACTGAAGCTTTCTTT. Amino acids: CASSYSTSNTEAFF.

This clonotype was counted many times. The chain couples TRBV29-1 to TRBJ1-1, with D unclear. The CDR3 spans 12 residues. Per the germline V gene, CDR1 is SQVTM and CDR2 is ANQGSEA. Trimming pared 6 bases from V and 1 base from J, leaving 9 bases between. In DNA form, the CDR3 reads TGCAGCGTGGGCCCAAAGAACACTGAAGCTTTCTTT. As protein: CSVGPKNTEAFF.

This chain joins TRBV21-1 and TRBJ2-7; the table's D call, TRBD1, was not checked against the DNA. TRBV21-1 is tagged as a pseudogene. The length of the CDR3 is 15 residues. CDR3 nucleotide sequence: TGTGCCAGCCGAGCCGGGGGGCAAGGATCCTACGAGCAGTACTTC. Translating gives CASRAGGQGSYEQYF.

This clonotype was recorded a few times. CDR3 region: CASSSLAGGRYEQYF. The CDR3 DNA reads as TGTGCCAGCAGTTCACTAGCGGGAGGTAGATACGAGCAGTACTTC. The gene calls are TRBV28 and TRBJ2-7; 12 positions match TRBD2. This CDR3 region has 15 residues. V gave up 4 bases and J gave up 4 bases; unmatched junction bases: 5. Looked up from germline, CDR1 is MDHEN and CDR2 is SYDVKM.

Only a few counts were recorded for this clonotype. V usage is TRBV2 and J usage is TRBJ2-4; possibly TRBD1 for D (6 bases). The CDR3 consists of 14 residues. The V gene's germline CDR1 is SNHLY and CDR2 FYNNEI. The V end lost 2 bases, the J end lost 1 base, and 6 bases lay between the germline ends. CDR3: CASSEQGAKNIQYF. The DNA for the CDR3 is TGTGCCAGCAGTGAACAGGGGGCCAAAAACATTCAGTACTTC.

This sequence joins TRBV11-2 and TRBJ2-3; D might be TRBD2 (5 bases). V gave up 0 bases and J gave up 1 base, with 8 bases separating them. The CDR3 spans 15 residues. CDR1 and CDR2 (germline): SGHAT, FQNNGV. CDR3 DNA sequence: TGTGCCAGCAGCTTAGAGGGAGCCGGCACAGATACGCAGTATTTT. As protein: CASSLEGAGTDTQYF.

This clonotype showed up many times. The CDR3: CSFWTNTDTQYF. As DNA, the CDR3 is TGCAGCTTCTGGACTAACACAGATACGCAGTATTTT. The rearrangement uses TRBV29-1 and TRBJ2-3; D is perhaps TRBD2 (6 bases). The length of the CDR3 is 12 residues. The germline gives CDR1 SQVTM, CDR2 ANQGSEA. Trimming removed 8 bases at V and 2 bases at J, with 11 bases between.

The V and J genes are TRBV7-9 and TRBJ2-7; D is ambiguous. Per germline, CDR1 SEHNR and CDR2 FQNEAQ (reference sequence). The CDR3 length is 14 residues. Between the trimmed V and J ends, which lost 2 bases and 3 bases, there was a span of 11 bases. The DNA for the CDR3 is TGTGCCAGCAGCTTATTGAGTCCGGGCTACGAGCAGTACTTC. As protein: CASSLLSPGYEQYF.

This clonotype was counted only a few times. J is TRBJ1-1 and V is TRBV20-1; D is possibly TRBD1 (6 bases). From germline, CDR1 is DFQATT and CDR2 SNEGSKA (reference sequence). The CDR3 is 11 residues long. Trimming took 2 bases from V and 6 from J, leaving 7 bases between them. CDR3 in amino acids: CSARQGPEAFF. CDR3 coding DNA: TGCAGTGCTAGACAGGGGCCTGAAGCTTTCTTT.

This clonotype was counted at least ten times. CDR3 DNA: TGTGCCAGCAGCGGTGGTAGCGGGTCCCCCTACGAGCAGTACTTC. It specifies CASSGGSGSPYEQYF. The rearrangement joins TRBV7-8 to TRBJ2-7, with 7 bases identical to TRBD2. Germline trimming cut 5 bases from V and 2 bases from J; bases unmatched to any gene: 9. The CDR3 extends over 15 amino acids. The germline CDR1 and CDR2 sequences are SGHVS and FQNEAQ.

The sample holds a few counts of this clonotype. V usage is TRBV12-3 or TRBV12-4 and J usage is TRBJ2-7; perhaps TRBD1 as D (5 bases). Trimming cost V 8 bases and J 3 bases, with 8 bases left between them. This CDR3 has 11 residues. CDR3 in DNA: TGTGCCAGCGGTGACAGCTACGAGCAGTACTTC. Amino acids: CASGDSYEQYF.

CDR3 in amino acids: CASSLWDLSSSPLHF. The DNA for the CDR3 is TGCGCCAGCAGCTTGTGGGACCTCTCGAGTTCACCCCTCCACTTT. The chain recombines TRBV5-1 with TRBJ1-6, with a possible D match to TRBD1 (5 bases). CDR1 is SGHRS and CDR2 is YFSETQ in the germline V gene. CDR3 length equals 15 residues. The V end was cut by 1 base, the J end by 9 bases, with 14 bases between.

The CDR3 DNA sequence: TGCGCCAGCAGCTCCCCAAGTCTCGATCGGCGGGGCACAGATACGCAGTATTTT. It specifies CASSSPSLDRRGTDTQYF. The V gene is TRBV5-1, the J gene TRBJ2-3; D may be TRBD2 (5 bases). Per the germline V gene, CDR1 is SGHRS and CDR2 is YFSETQ. CDR3 length equals 18 residues. V dropped 3 bases and J dropped 1 base, with 21 bases sitting between them.

There are a few counts of this clonotype. The chain is built from TRBV2 and TRBJ1-5, with D uncertain. Trimming stripped 2 bases from V and 7 bases from J, with 12 bases between. CDR1 is SNHLY, CDR2 FYNNEI, per germline. This CDR3 is built from 14 residues. CDR3 bases: TGTGCCAGCAGTGAAACAACGGGATGGCAGCCCCAGCATTTT. This encodes CASSETTGWQPQHF. The entire variable domain, with the rest obtained from reference TRBV2 and TRBJ1-5, is as follows: EPEVTQTPSHQVTQMGQEVILRCVPISNHLYFYWYRQILGQKVEFLVSFYNNEISEKSEIFDDQFSVERPDGSNFTLKIRSTKLEDSAMYFCASSETTGWQPQHFGDGTRLSIL.

The V gene is TRBV5-5, the J gene TRBJ2-1; TRBD1 or TRBD2 may be the D gene (5 bases each). Germline V gene lookup returns CDR1 SGHKS and CDR2 YYEKEE (reference sequence). The germline V and J ends were trimmed by 3 bases and 9 bases, with 19 bases remaining between them. This CDR3 spans 15 amino acids. This CDR3 reads CASSWGPPGYGEQFF. Here the CDR3 DNA reads TGTGCCAGCAGCTGGGGACCCCCGGGGTACGGTGAGCAGTTCTTC.

The V call is TRBV7-2, the J call TRBJ1-5; no firm D call. Germline CDR1 and CDR2: SGHTA and FQGNSA. The V end was cut by 3 bases, the J end by 4 bases, with 10 bases between. The CDR3 is 14 residues long. The CDR3 is CASSFGAANQPQHF. In DNA form, the CDR3 reads TGTGCCAGCAGCTTCGGAGCCGCTAATCAGCCCCAGCATTTT.